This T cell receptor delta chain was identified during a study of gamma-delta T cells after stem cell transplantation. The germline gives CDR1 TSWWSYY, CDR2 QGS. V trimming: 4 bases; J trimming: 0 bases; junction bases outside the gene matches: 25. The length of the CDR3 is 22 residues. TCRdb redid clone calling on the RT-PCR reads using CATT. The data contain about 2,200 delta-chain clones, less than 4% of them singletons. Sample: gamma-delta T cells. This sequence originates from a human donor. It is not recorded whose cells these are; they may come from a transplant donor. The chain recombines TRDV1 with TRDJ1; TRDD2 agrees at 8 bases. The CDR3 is CALGVHLPIFGGGWWYTDKLIF. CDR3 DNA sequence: TGTGCTCTTGGGGTCCACCTTCCTATTTTCGGGGGTGGGTGGTGGTACACCGATAAACTCATCTTT.